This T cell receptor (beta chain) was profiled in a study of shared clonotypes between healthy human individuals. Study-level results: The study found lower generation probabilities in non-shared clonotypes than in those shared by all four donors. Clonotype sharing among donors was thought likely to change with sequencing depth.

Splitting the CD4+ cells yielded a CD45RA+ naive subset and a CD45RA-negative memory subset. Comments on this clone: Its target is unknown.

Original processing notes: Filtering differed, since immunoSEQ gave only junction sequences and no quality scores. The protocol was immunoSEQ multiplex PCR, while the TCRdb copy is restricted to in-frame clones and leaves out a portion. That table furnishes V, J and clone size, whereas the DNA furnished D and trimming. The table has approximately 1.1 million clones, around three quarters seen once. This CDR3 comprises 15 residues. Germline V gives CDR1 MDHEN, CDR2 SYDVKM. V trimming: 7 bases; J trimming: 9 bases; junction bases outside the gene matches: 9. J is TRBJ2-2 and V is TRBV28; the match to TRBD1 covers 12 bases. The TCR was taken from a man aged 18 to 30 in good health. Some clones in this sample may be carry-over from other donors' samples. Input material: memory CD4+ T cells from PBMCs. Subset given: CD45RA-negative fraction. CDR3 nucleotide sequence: TGTGCCAGCATGGGACAGGGGGCCGGGTCCCGGGAGCTGTTTTTT. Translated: CASMGQGAGSRELFF.